Listed below are T cell receptor beta chains from one sample, sequenced in a study of cytomegalovirus exposure and HLA in healthy donors. Repertoires were generated with immunoSEQ multiplex PCR, while TCRdb's copy carries only in-frame clones and drops some. Among under 150,000 clones, approximately 78% were seen once, and the ten largest hold 6.2%. Specimen: PBMCs. The receptors were sampled from a woman aged 40 to 50 in good health and CMV-seropositive. Both conserved end residues are part of each CDR3. D genes are given only for firm matches. Clone size is shown for a subset of rows, as once, few, many or a class of expanded clone.

d_call: .
j_call: TRBJ2-6
clone_size: .
v_call: TRBV2
cdr3_nt: TGTGCCGGCGCCGAGGGGGCTGGGGCCAACGTCCTGACTTTC
cdr3_aa: CAGAEGAGANVLTF

d_call: TRBD2
j_call: TRBJ2-5
clone_size: .
v_call: TRBV28
cdr3_nt: TGTGCGGGAGGGGCCTACGAGACCCAGTACTTC
cdr3_aa: CAGGAYETQYF

d_call: .
j_call: TRBJ2-1
clone_size: .
v_call: TRBV20-1
cdr3_nt: TGCAGTGCTAGGGACTTCAATGAGCAGTTCTTC
cdr3_aa: CSARDFNEQFF

d_call: TRBD2
j_call: TRBJ2-1
clone_size: .
v_call: TRBV10-3
cdr3_nt: TGTGCCACGACGGGGGCGGGAGGAGGAATATCCTACAATGAGCAGTTCTTC
cdr3_aa: CATTGAGGGISYNEQFF

d_call: .
j_call: TRBJ1-5
clone_size: .
v_call: TRBV27
cdr3_nt: TGTGCCAGCAGTACCCAGAATCAGCCCCAGCATTTT
cdr3_aa: CASSTQNQPQHF

d_call: TRBD1
j_call: TRBJ2-1
clone_size: .
v_call: TRBV5-4
cdr3_nt: TGTGCCAGCAGCTGGTGGACAGGGAGCTCCTACAATGAGCAGTTCTTC
cdr3_aa: CASSWWTGSSYNEQFF

d_call: TRBD2
j_call: TRBJ2-3
clone_size: .
v_call: TRBV27
cdr3_nt: TGTGCCAGCAGCTTGAGCGGGAGTGCAGGAGATACGCAGTATTTT
cdr3_aa: CASSLSGSAGDTQYF

d_call: .
j_call: TRBJ1-2
clone_size: once
v_call: TRBV5-1
cdr3_nt: TGCGCCAGCAGCTTGGAGGCGGATCCCTCCAACTATGGCTACACCTTC
cdr3_aa: CASSLEADPSNYGYTF

d_call: TRBD1
j_call: TRBJ2-7
clone_size: few
v_call: TRBV19
cdr3_nt: TGTGCCAGTAGTATCCCGGGACAGGTGGACGAGCAGTACTTC
cdr3_aa: CASSIPGQVDEQYF

d_call: .
j_call: TRBJ2-7
clone_size: .
v_call: TRBV19
cdr3_nt: TGTGCCAGTAGTATCCCCCAACTCGGCGAGCAGTACTTC
cdr3_aa: CASSIPQLGEQYF

d_call: .
j_call: TRBJ2-7
clone_size: .
v_call: TRBV10-3
cdr3_nt: TGTGCCACCGTTCCCGGGAACTCCTACGAGCAGTACTTC
cdr3_aa: CATVPGNSYEQYF

d_call: TRBD2
j_call: TRBJ2-7
clone_size: .
v_call: TRBV25-1
cdr3_nt: TGTGCCAGCAGTCCGATAGCGGGAGGGTACGAGCAGTACTTC
cdr3_aa: CASSPIAGGYEQYF

d_call: TRBD2
j_call: TRBJ2-1
clone_size: .
v_call: TRBV4-2
cdr3_nt: TGTGCCAGCAGCCAAGGTGGGCGGGAGAGGAATGAGCAGTTCTTC
cdr3_aa: CASSQGGRERNEQFF

d_call: .
j_call: TRBJ2-3
clone_size: once
v_call: TRBV5-1
cdr3_nt: TGCGCCAGCAGCCGGACAAGCACAGATACGCAGTATTTT
cdr3_aa: CASSRTSTDTQYF

d_call: .
j_call: TRBJ1-6
clone_size: .
v_call: TRBV6-1
cdr3_nt: TGTGCCAGCAGTGAACGTAATTCACCCCTCCACTTT
cdr3_aa: CASSERNSPLHF

d_call: .
j_call: TRBJ2-1
clone_size: .
v_call: TRBV30
cdr3_nt: TGTGCCTGGAGTGTAGTCGGCAATGAGCAGTTCTTC
cdr3_aa: CAWSVVGNEQFF

d_call: TRBD1
j_call: TRBJ2-3
clone_size: .
v_call: TRBV5-6
cdr3_nt: TGTGCCAGCAGTTACAGGGGGGTGGGCACAGATACGCAGTATTTT
cdr3_aa: CASSYRGVGTDTQYF

d_call: .
j_call: TRBJ2-1
clone_size: .
v_call: TRBV27
cdr3_nt: TGTGCCAGCAGTTTTGGACTCACCACCTACAATGAGCAGTTCTTC
cdr3_aa: CASSFGLTTYNEQFF

d_call: TRBD1
j_call: TRBJ2-5
clone_size: .
v_call: TRBV7-8
cdr3_nt: TGTGCCAGCAGCCCCCGACAGGGGGCGCAAGAGCAGTACTTC
cdr3_aa: CASSPRQGAQEQYF

d_call: .
j_call: TRBJ2-3
clone_size: once
v_call: TRBV2
cdr3_nt: TGTGCCAGCAGTGCTGAACGGGGCACAGATACGCAGTATTTT
cdr3_aa: CASSAERGTDTQYF

d_call: .
j_call: TRBJ1-4
clone_size: once
v_call: TRBV4-2
cdr3_nt: TGTGCCAGCAGCCAAGATCTAACAGACACTGCAACTAATGAAAAACTGTTTTTT
cdr3_aa: CASSQDLTDTATNEKLFF

d_call: .
j_call: TRBJ2-2
clone_size: .
v_call: TRBV7-2
cdr3_nt: TGTGCCAGCAGCTTAGCGCCTGCGGGATGGGTCGGGGAGCTGTTTTTT
cdr3_aa: CASSLAPAGWVGELFF

d_call: TRBD2
j_call: TRBJ2-5
clone_size: once
v_call: TRBV5-1
cdr3_nt: TGCGCCAGCAGGTGGACTAGCGGACCGTACCAAGAGACCCAGTACTTC
cdr3_aa: CASRWTSGPYQETQYF

d_call: .
j_call: TRBJ2-7
clone_size: .
v_call: TRBV19
cdr3_nt: TGTGCCGGGACTAGGACAGGCCCGGGCCAATATAGTGGGCAGTACTTC
cdr3_aa: CAGTRTGPGQYSGQYF

d_call: .
j_call: TRBJ2-5
clone_size: .
v_call: TRBV6-5
cdr3_nt: TGTGCCAGCAGAAACAGGGAAGAGACCCAGTACTTC
cdr3_aa: CASRNREETQYF

d_call: .
j_call: TRBJ2-1
clone_size: .
v_call: TRBV6-5
cdr3_nt: TGTGCCAGCAGTTACCGGACTACCTACAATGAGCAGTTCTTC
cdr3_aa: CASSYRTTYNEQFF

d_call: TRBD2
j_call: TRBJ2-2
clone_size: .
v_call: TRBV7-8
cdr3_nt: TGTGCCAGCAGTTCTAGCGGGAGCCCCGGGGAGCTGTTTTTT
cdr3_aa: CASSSSGSPGELFF

d_call: TRBD1
j_call: TRBJ2-6
clone_size: .
v_call: TRBV5-1
cdr3_nt: TGCGCCAGCAGCTCGGGACAGGGCTTCGCTGGGGCCAACGTCCTGACTTTC
cdr3_aa: CASSSGQGFAGANVLTF

d_call: .
j_call: TRBJ1-4
clone_size: .
v_call: TRBV10-3
cdr3_nt: TGTGCCATCAGGGACCGGGAGCCTAATGAAAAACTGTTTTTT
cdr3_aa: CAIRDREPNEKLFF

d_call: .
j_call: TRBJ2-1
clone_size: .
v_call: TRBV5-1
cdr3_nt: TGCGCCAGCAGCTTGGCTGCCCCGGGAAACAATGAGCAGTTCTTC
cdr3_aa: CASSLAAPGNNEQFF

d_call: TRBD1
j_call: TRBJ2-3
clone_size: .
v_call: TRBV5-1
cdr3_nt: TGCGCCAGCAGCCTCTCGACAGGGGGCGTTGTAGATACGCAGTATTTT
cdr3_aa: CASSLSTGGVVDTQYF

d_call: .
j_call: TRBJ2-2
clone_size: .
v_call: TRBV19
cdr3_nt: TGTGCCAGTAGCGGGGGTTCCCCCGGGGAGCTGTTTTTT
cdr3_aa: CASSGGSPGELFF

d_call: .
j_call: TRBJ1-5
clone_size: .
v_call: TRBV27
cdr3_nt: TGTGCCAGCAGGCCCGACAGGAGCAATCAGCCCCAGCATTTT
cdr3_aa: CASRPDRSNQPQHF

d_call: TRBD2
j_call: TRBJ2-1
clone_size: .
v_call: TRBV4-2
cdr3_nt: TGTGCCAGCGCTGGGGCTAGCGGGAGGAATGAGCAGTTCTTC
cdr3_aa: CASAGASGRNEQFF

d_call: TRBD1
j_call: TRBJ2-3
clone_size: .
v_call: TRBV7-2
cdr3_nt: TGTGCCAGCTCGCCCCAGCGACAGGGGGCCACAGATACGCAGTATTTT
cdr3_aa: CASSPQRQGATDTQYF

d_call: .
j_call: TRBJ1-3
clone_size: .
v_call: TRBV7-2
cdr3_nt: TGTGCCAGCAGCTTAGAGTTTCGCGGAAGGACCATATATTTT
cdr3_aa: CASSLEFRGRTIYF

d_call: TRBD2
j_call: TRBJ2-1
clone_size: .
v_call: TRBV7-9
cdr3_nt: TGTGCCAGCAGCTCCCTGGCGGGAGTCGACAATGAGCAGTTCTTC
cdr3_aa: CASSSLAGVDNEQFF

d_call: TRBD1
j_call: TRBJ2-2
clone_size: .
v_call: TRBV27
cdr3_nt: TGTGCCAGCAGCTCAATAAGGGGACAGGGCACGAGGTGGAACACCGGGGAGCTGTTTTTT
cdr3_aa: CASSSIRGQGTRWNTGELFF

d_call: .
j_call: TRBJ1-2
clone_size: .
v_call: TRBV21-1
cdr3_nt: TGTGCCAGCAGCAAAAGCCCAGCGAGGGGGCGGGGTGGCTACACCTTC
cdr3_aa: CASSKSPARGRGGYTF

d_call: .
j_call: TRBJ2-1
clone_size: .
v_call: TRBV28
cdr3_nt: TGTGCCAGCAAAGGGAGTAGCTCAATCAGACTGCTTGGTGAGCAGTTCTTC
cdr3_aa: CASKGSSSIRLLGEQFF

d_call: TRBD1
j_call: TRBJ1-1
clone_size: .
v_call: TRBV18
cdr3_nt: TGTGCCAGCTCACAAACGACCGGGACAGTAGACACTGAAGCTTTCTTT
cdr3_aa: CASSQTTGTVDTEAFF

d_call: .
j_call: TRBJ2-1
clone_size: .
v_call: TRBV18
cdr3_nt: TGTGCCAGCTCGGCGGCCTGGGGGGAATACAATGAGCAGTTCTTC
cdr3_aa: CASSAAWGEYNEQFF

d_call: .
j_call: TRBJ2-7
clone_size: .
v_call: TRBV7-9
cdr3_nt: TGTGCCAGCAGCTTAGACCGGGCCTACGAGCAGTACTTC
cdr3_aa: CASSLDRAYEQYF

d_call: TRBD1
j_call: TRBJ1-4
clone_size: .
v_call: TRBV7-9
cdr3_nt: TGTTCCAGCAGCTTATACAGGGGGGGAGAAAAACTGTTTTTT
cdr3_aa: CSSSLYRGGEKLFF

d_call: .
j_call: TRBJ2-3
clone_size: once
v_call: TRBV19
cdr3_nt: TGTGCCAGTAGTATGGTGAGGGACACAGATACGCAGTATTTT
cdr3_aa: CASSMVRDTDTQYF

d_call: TRBD2
j_call: TRBJ2-7
clone_size: once
v_call: TRBV9
cdr3_nt: TGTGCCAGCAGCTCCCGGACTAGCTCCTACGAGCAGTACTTC
cdr3_aa: CASSSRTSSYEQYF

d_call: .
j_call: TRBJ1-1
clone_size: .
v_call: TRBV27
cdr3_nt: TGTGCCAGCAGTTTTGGAGGTTTGAACACTGAAGCTTTCTTT
cdr3_aa: CASSFGGLNTEAFF

d_call: TRBD2
j_call: TRBJ2-2
clone_size: .
v_call: TRBV7-2
cdr3_nt: TGTGCCAGCAGCTGGGGACTAGGAGGCACCGGGGAGCTGTTTTTT
cdr3_aa: CASSWGLGGTGELFF